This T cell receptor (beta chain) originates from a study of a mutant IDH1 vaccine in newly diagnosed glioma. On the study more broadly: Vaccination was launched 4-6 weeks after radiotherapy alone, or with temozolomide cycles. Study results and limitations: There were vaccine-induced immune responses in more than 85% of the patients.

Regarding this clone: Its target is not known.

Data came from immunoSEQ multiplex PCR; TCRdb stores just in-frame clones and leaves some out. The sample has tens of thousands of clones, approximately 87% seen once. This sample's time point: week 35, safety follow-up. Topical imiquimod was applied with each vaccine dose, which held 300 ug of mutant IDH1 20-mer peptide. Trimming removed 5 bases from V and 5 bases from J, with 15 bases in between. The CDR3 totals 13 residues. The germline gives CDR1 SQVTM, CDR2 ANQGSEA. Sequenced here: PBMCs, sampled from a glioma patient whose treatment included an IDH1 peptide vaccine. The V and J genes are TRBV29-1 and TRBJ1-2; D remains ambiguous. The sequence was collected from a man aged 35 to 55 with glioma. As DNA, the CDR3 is TGCAGCGTTCGGACCCCAGAACGATATGGCTACACCTTC. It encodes CSVRTPERYGYTF.